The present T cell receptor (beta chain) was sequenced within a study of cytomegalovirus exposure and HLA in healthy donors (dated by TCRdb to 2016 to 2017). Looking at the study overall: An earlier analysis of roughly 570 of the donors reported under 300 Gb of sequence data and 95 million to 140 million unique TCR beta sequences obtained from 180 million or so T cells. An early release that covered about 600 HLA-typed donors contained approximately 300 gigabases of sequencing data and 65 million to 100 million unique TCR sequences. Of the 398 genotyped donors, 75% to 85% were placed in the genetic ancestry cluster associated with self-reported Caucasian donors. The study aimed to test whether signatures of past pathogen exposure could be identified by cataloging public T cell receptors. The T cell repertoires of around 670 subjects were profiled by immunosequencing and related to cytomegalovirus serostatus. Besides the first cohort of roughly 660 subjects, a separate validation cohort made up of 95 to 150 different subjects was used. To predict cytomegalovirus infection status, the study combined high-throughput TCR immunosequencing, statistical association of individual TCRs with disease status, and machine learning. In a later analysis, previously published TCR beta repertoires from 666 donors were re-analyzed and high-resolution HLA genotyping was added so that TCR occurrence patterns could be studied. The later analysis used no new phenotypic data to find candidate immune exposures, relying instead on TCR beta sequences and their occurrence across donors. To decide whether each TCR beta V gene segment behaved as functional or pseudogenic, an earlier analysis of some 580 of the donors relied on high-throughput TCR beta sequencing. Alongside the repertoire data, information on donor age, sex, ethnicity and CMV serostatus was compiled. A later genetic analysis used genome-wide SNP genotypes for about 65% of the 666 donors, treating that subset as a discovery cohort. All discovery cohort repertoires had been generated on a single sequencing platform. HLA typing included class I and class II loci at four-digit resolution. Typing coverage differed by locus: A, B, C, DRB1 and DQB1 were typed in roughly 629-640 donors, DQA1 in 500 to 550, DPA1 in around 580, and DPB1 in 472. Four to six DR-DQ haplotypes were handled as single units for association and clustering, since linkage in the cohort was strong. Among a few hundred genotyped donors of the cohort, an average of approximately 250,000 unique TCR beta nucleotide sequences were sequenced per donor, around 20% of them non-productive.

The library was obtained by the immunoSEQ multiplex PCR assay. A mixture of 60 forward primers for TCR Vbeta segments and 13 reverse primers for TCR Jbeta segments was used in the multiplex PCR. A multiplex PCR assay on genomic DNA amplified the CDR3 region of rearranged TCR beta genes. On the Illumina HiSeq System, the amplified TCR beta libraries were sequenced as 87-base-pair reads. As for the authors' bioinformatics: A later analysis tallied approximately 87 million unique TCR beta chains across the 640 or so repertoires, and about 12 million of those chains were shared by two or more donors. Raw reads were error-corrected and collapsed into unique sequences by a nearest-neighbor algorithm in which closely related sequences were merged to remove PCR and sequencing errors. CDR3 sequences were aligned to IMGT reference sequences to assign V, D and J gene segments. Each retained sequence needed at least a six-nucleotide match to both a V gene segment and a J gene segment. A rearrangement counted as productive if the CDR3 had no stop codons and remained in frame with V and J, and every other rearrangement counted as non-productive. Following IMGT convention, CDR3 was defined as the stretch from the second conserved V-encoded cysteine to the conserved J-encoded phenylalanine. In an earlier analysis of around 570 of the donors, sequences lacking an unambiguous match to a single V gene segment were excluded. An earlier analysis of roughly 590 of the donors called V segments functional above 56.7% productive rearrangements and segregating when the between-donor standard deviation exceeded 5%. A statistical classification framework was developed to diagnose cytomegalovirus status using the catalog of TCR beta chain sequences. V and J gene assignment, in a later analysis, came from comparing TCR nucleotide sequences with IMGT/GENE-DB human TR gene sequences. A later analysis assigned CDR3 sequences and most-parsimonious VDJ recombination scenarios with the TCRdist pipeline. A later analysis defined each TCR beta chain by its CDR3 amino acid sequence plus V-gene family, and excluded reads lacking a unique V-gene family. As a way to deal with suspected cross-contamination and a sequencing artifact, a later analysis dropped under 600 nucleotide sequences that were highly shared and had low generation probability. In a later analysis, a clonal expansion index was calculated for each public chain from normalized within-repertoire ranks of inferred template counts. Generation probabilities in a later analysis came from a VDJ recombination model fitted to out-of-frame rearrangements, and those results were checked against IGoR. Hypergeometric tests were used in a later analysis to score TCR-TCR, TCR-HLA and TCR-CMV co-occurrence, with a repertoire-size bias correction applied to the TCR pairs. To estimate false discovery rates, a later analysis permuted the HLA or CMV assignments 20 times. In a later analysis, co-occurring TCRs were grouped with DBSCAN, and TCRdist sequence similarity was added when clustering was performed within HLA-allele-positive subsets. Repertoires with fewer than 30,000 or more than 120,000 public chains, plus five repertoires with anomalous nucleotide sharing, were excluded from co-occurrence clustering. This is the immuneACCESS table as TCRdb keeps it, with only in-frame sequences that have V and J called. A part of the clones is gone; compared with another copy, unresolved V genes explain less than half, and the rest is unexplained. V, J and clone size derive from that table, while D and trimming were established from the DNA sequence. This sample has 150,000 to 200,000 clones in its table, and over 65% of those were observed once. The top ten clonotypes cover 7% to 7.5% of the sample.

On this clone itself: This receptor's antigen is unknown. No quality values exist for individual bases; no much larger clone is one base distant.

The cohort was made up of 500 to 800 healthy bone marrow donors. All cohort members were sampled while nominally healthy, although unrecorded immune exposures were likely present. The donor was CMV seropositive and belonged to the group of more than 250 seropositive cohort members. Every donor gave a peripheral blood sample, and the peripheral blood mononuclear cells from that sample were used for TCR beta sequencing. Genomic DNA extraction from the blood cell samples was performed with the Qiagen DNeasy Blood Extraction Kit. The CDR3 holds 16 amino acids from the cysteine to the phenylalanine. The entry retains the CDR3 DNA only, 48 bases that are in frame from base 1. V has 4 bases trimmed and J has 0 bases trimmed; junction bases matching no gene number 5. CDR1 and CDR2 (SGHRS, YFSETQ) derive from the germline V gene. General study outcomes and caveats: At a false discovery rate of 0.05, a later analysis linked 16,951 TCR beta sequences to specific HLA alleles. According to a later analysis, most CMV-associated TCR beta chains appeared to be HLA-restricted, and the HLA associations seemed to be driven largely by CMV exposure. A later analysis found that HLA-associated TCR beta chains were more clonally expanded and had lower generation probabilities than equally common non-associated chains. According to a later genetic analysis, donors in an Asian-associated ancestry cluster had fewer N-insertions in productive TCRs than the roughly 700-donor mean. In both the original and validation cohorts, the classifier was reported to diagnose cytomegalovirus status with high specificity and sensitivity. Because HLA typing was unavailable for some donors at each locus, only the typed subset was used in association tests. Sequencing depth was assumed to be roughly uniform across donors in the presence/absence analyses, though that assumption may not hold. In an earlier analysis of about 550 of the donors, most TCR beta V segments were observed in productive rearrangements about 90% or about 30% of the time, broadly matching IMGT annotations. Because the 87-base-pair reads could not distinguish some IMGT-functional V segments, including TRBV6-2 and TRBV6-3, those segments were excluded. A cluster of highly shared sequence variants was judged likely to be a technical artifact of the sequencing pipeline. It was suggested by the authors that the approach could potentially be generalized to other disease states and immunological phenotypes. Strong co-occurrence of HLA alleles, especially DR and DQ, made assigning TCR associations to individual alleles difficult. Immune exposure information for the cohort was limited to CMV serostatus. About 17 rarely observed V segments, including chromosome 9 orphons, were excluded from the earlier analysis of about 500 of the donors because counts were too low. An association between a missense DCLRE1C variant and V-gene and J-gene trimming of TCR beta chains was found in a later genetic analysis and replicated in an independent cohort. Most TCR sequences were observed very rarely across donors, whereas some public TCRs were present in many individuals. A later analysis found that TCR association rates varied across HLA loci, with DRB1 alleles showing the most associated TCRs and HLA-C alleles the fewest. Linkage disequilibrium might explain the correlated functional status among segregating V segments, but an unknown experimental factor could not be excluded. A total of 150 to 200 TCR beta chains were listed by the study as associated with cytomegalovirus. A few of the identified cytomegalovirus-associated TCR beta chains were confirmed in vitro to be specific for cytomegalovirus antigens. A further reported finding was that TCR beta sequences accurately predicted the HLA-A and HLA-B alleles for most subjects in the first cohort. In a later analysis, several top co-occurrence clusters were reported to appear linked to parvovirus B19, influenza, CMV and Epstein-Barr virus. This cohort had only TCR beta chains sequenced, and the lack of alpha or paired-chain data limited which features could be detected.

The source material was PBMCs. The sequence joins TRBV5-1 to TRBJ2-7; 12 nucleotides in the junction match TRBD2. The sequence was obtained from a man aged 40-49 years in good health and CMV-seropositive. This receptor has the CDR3 CASSPGLAGSSYEQYF. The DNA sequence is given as TGCGCCAGCAGCCCGGGACTAGCGGGCAGCTCCTACGAGCAGTACTTC.